Listed below are T cell receptor beta chains from one sample, sequenced in a study of T cell responses to AZD1222 COVID-19 vaccine. Profiling relied on immunoSEQ multiplex PCR, and the TCRdb table lists in-frame clones only, not all of them. The sample yields some 170,000 clones, over 80% seen once. The specimen was peripheral blood, collected 28 days after the second dose of the MenACWY control vaccine. These receptors were collected from an adult who received the MenACWY meningococcal vaccine as a control. The CDR3 runs from the conserved cysteine through the conserved F or W. A D gene is named only where the DNA matches it firmly.

DNA,CDR3,V,D,length,J
TGTGCCAGCAGCTACTCGAGGACCGGGGATACGCAGTATTTT,CASSYSRTGDTQYF,TRBV7-3,.,14,TRBJ2-3
TGTGCCAGCAGCTCAGGCGGGACAGGGGTGATTGAGCAGTTCTTC,CASSSGGTGVIEQFF,TRBV6-2/TRBV6-3,TRBD1,15,TRBJ2-1
TGTGCCAGCACAATTGACAGGGGCGGTGGCTACACCTTC,CASTIDRGGGYTF,TRBV7-8,TRBD1,13,TRBJ1-2
TGTGCCAGCAGCCACAGGGATGGTGGCTACACCTTC,CASSHRDGGYTF,TRBV3-1/TRBV3-2,.,12,TRBJ1-2
TGTGCCAGCTCACCCGGGACAAACTCTGGAAACACCATATATTTT,CASSPGTNSGNTIYF,TRBV18,.,15,TRBJ1-3
TGTGCCAGCAGTCTGGAATCGACAGGGGCTGAAAAACTGTTTTTT,CASSLESTGAEKLFF,TRBV2,TRBD1,15,TRBJ1-4
TGTGCCATCAGTGAGTCAGACGGTCGACCGAAAGAGACCCAGTACTTC,CAISESDGRPKETQYF,TRBV10-3,.,16,TRBJ2-5
TGTGCCAGCAGTACACAGGGGGCGGGTGGCTACACCTTC,CASSTQGAGGYTF,TRBV28,TRBD1,13,TRBJ1-2
TGTGCCAGCAGGCCCGGACAGCGAGTAGGTGAGCAGTTCTTC,CASRPGQRVGEQFF,TRBV28,.,14,TRBJ2-1
TGTGCCAGCTCACCAGGCGGAAGCAGGGGGGGCACAGATACGCAGTATTTT,CASSPGGSRGGTDTQYF,TRBV18,.,17,TRBJ2-3